Given below is one T cell receptor beta chain in context. Its specificity is unknown. This record comes from a study of chemoradiotherapy in HPV16-positive cancers. Study-wide results and limits: Candidate HPV-specific clones and E7-related TCR motifs grew in tumor during treatment.

The table came from immunoSEQ multiplex PCR; TCRdb's copy has only in-frame clones and leaves some out. The data contain some 5,600 clones, more than 65% of them singletons. Germline V gene data show CDR1 as MNHEY and CDR2 as SVGAGI. This CDR3 is built from 13 residues. Trimming at V came to 5 bases and at J to 7 bases, leaving 5 bases not matched to a gene. The clonotype comes from a human donor with HPV-associated anogenital cancer. This specimen consisted of tumor tissue, obtained from a patient who underwent chemoradiotherapy. The V call is TRBV6-5, the J call TRBJ2-1, with TRBD1 matching 7 bases. The CDR3 DNA follows: TGTGCCAGCAGTAGGACAGGAACGAATGAGCAGTTCTTC. Its protein is CASSRTGTNEQFF.